This is a list of T cell receptor beta chains from one sample in a study of T and B cells in COVID-19 patients. TCRdb re-derived calls from the multiplex PCR reads in MiXCR, one entry per CDR3 protein. The table has around 10,000 distinct CDR3 sequences, approximately 27% seen once. Source material: blood. These receptor sequences come from a human donor who had recovered from COVID-19. CDR3s include the opening cysteine and the closing phenylalanine or tryptophan. The D gene is left open where the match is weak. The size of a clone is reported for some rows only, either as once, few or many, or as a class for expanded clones.

len,abundance,j_gene,d_gene,v_gene,CDR3nt,CDR3aa
12,once,TRBJ2-7,TRBD1,TRBV29-1,TGCAGCGCTGGGGACAGGGAAGACGAGCAGTACTTC,CSAGDREDEQYF
14,few,TRBJ2-7,NA,TRBV27,TGTGCCAGCAGTTTAGGATCAGCGGGCTACGAGCAGTACTTC,CASSLGSAGYEQYF
16,NA,TRBJ2-7,TRBD2,TRBV20-1,TGCAGTGCTAGAGATGCGGGAGCGGGAGGGGTATTTGAGCAGTACTTC,CSARDAGAGGVFEQYF
15,medium-sized,TRBJ1-1,NA,TRBV19,TGTGCCAGTAGTATCCCCGCGGGGAGGGCCACTGAAGCTTTCTTT,CASSIPAGRATEAFF
14,NA,TRBJ2-7,NA,TRBV5-4,TGTGCCAGCAGCTTCTCTGGGGCGATGGGTGAGCAGTACTTC,CASSFSGAMGEQYF
14,medium-sized,TRBJ2-3,TRBD2,TRBV30,TGTGCCTGGACCTTAGCGGGGGGCACAGATACGCAGTATTTT,CAWTLAGGTDTQYF
14,medium-sized,TRBJ2-1,TRBD2,TRBV12-3/TRBV12-4,TGTGCCCTGCCGGCGGGAGTAGATTACAATGAGCAGTTCTTC,CALPAGVDYNEQFF
13,many,TRBJ1-1,NA,TRBV6-5,TGTGCCAGCAATAAACAAACGAACACTGAAGCTTTCTTT,CASNKQTNTEAFF
14,medium-sized,TRBJ2-1,NA,TRBV19,TGTGCCAGTAGCGCCATGGGGGGGGCTAGTGAGCAGTTCTTC,CASSAMGGASEQFF
15,few,TRBJ1-6,TRBD1,TRBV5-1,TGCGCCAGCAGCCAGGTGACAGGGAGGGATTCACCCCTCCACTTT,CASSQVTGRDSPLHF
15,NA,TRBJ2-7,TRBD2,TRBV29-1,TGCAGCGTTGATCGCGGGACTAGCGGTACCTACGAGCAGTACTTC,CSVDRGTSGTYEQYF
18,NA,TRBJ2-1,TRBD2,TRBV24-1,TGTGCCACCAGTGACACCGAAGGAGCGGGGAGCTTCTACAATGAGCAGTTCTTC,CATSDTEGAGSFYNEQFF
17,NA,TRBJ1-2,NA,TRBV6-5,TGTGCCAGCAGTTACGGAGCAAGCACCGGGGATGGGTATGGCTACACCTTC,CASSYGASTGDGYGYTF
12,medium-sized,TRBJ2-1,TRBD1,TRBV30,TGTGCCTGGAGCCGACAGGGGAATGAGCAGTTCTTC,CAWSRQGNEQFF
15,NA,TRBJ2-1,NA,TRBV5-1,TGCGCCAGCAGCTTGGCCGGGGCAGGTAGAGGGAGGCCGTTCTTC,CASSLAGAGRGRPFF
15,few,TRBJ2-1,TRBD1,TRBV18,TGTGCCAGCTCACCTGACAGGGGTTCGGTCAATGAGCAGTTCTTC,CASSPDRGSVNEQFF
15,NA,TRBJ2-7,TRBD2,TRBV19,TGTGCCAGTAGTATTATGGGGGAGGGCCAGTACGAGCAGTACTTC,CASSIMGEGQYEQYF
17,medium-sized,TRBJ2-7,NA,TRBV29-1,TGCAGCGTTGAAGACCCCGGTGGGGGGGGGCGCATGTACGAGCAGTACTTC,CSVEDPGGGGRMYEQYF
16,NA,TRBJ2-7,NA,TRBV5-4,TGTGCCAGCAGCCCGACATTGGATAGCGCTTACTACGAGCAGTACTTC,CASSPTLDSAYYEQYF
10,medium-sized,TRBJ2-1,NA,TRBV29-1,TGCAGCGTTGAGGGCAATGAGCAGTTCTTC,CSVEGNEQFF
10,NA,TRBJ1-5,NA,TRBV20-1,TGCAGTGCTAGTAATCAGCCCCAGCATTTT,CSASNQPQHF
13,NA,TRBJ1-6,NA,TRBV4-2,TGTGCCAGCAGCCAAGAGGAGAGTTCACCCCTCCACTTT,CASSQEESSPLHF
15,medium-sized,TRBJ2-1,TRBD2,TRBV19,TGTGCCAGTAGTCCGAGCGGGGGATCGTCTGGTGAGCAGTTCTTC,CASSPSGGSSGEQFF